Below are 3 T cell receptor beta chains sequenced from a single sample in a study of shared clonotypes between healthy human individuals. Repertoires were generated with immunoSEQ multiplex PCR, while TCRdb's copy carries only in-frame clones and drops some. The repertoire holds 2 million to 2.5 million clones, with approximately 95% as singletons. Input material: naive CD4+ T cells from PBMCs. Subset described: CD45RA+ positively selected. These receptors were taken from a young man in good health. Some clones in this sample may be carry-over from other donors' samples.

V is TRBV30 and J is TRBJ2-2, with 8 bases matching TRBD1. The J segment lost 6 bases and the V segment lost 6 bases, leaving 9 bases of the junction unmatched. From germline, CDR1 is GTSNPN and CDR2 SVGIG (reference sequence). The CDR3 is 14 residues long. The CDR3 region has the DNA TGTGCCTGTACGGACAGGGTATTATCCGGGGAGCTGTTTTTT. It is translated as CACTDRVLSGELFF.

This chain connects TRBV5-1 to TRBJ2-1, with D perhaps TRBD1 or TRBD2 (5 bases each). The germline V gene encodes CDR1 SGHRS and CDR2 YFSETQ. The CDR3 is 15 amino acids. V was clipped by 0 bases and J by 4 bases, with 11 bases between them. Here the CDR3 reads CASSLGDGRYNEQFF. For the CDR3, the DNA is TGCGCCAGCAGCTTGGGGGACGGAAGATACAATGAGCAGTTCTTC.

CDR3 nucleotides: TGTGCCAGCAGTGAAGCGGGTCACCAAAAAGCTTTCTTT. Protein: CASSEAGHQKAFF. The V and J genes are TRBV6-1 and TRBJ1-1; D is uncertain. The V end lost 0 bases, the J end lost 9 bases, and 11 bases lay between the germline ends. CDR1 MNHNS and CDR2 SASEGT come from the germline V gene. The CDR3 loop spans 13 amino acids.